The 23 T cell receptor beta chains reported below all come from one sample, sequenced in a study of blood T cell repertoires in COVID-19. Profiled with immunoSEQ multiplex PCR; TCRdb holds only in-frame clones, not every one. The repertoire holds 75,000 to 100,000 clones, with 70% to 90% as singletons. Sequenced input: peripheral blood. These receptor sequences come from a man aged 70 or older with acute or convalescent COVID-19.

V usage is TRBV5-1 and J usage is TRBJ1-2, with 9 nucleotides matching TRBD1. V shed 1 base, J shed 8 bases, and the junction held 6 bases outside the gene matches. Germline V lookup: CDR1 SGHRS, CDR2 YFSETQ. This CDR3 comprises 14 residues. Here the CDR3 reads CASSLSQGAGGYTF. CDR3 sequence (DNA): TGCGCCAGCAGCTTGTCACAGGGGGCGGGAGGCTACACCTTC.

The CDR3 DNA follows: TGTGCCAGCAGCCCGACGCCGGGACAGGGGGCTCATGGCTACACCTTC. Its protein is CASSPTPGQGAHGYTF. V and J are TRBV5-4 and TRBJ1-2, with 12 positions matching TRBD1. The V and J ends lost 4 bases and 6 bases, in that order; junction bases with no gene match: 10. The length of the CDR3 is 16 residues. Germline V lookup: CDR1 SGHNT, CDR2 YYREEE (reference sequence).

This chain connects TRBV19 to TRBJ1-2; unclear D gene. The CDR3 covers 14 residues. Germline-derived CDR1 and CDR2 are LNHDA and SQIVND (reference sequence). The V gene lost 3 bases and the J gene lost 7 bases, with 15 bases spanning the gap. CDR3 in amino acids: CASSIGGVKAGYTF. CDR3 in DNA: TGTGCCAGTAGTATCGGCGGGGTTAAGGCTGGCTACACCTTC.

The chain has TRBV4-1 and TRBJ1-4, with 9 bases lining up with TRBD1. V lost 0 bases and J lost 12; bases outside the gene matches: 2. CDR1 is MGHRA and CDR2 is YSYEKL in the germline V gene. This CDR3 contains 13 residues. DNA of the CDR3: TGCGCCAGCAGCCAAGACCGGGACAGGGAACTGTTTTTT. As protein: CASSQDRDRELFF.

This chain uses TRBV18 with TRBJ1-1, with 8 bases aligning to TRBD1. The CDR3 totals 14 residues. Germline V gene sequence: CDR1 KGHSH, CDR2 LQKENI. J lost 3 bases, V lost 5 bases, and 5 bases had no gene match. The CDR3 region is CASSTGQGDTEAFF. CDR3 bases: TGTGCCAGCTCAACCGGACAGGGCGACACTGAAGCTTTCTTT.

The rearrangement uses TRBV5-6 and TRBJ1-6; D gene ambiguous. Trimming cost V 6 bases and J 0 bases, with 10 bases left between them. Germline V CDR1 and CDR2: SGHDT, YYEEEE. The CDR3 is made up of 15 amino acids. CDR3 region: CASTTRFSYNSPLHF. The CDR3 nucleotides read TGTGCCAGCACCACCAGATTCTCCTATAATTCACCCCTCCACTTT.

The rearrangement links TRBV18 to TRBJ2-7, with TRBD1 as a possible D gene (6 bases). CDR1 KGHSH and CDR2 LQKENI come from the germline V gene. This CDR3 is 13 amino acids long. Trimming pared 3 bases from V and 6 bases from J, leaving 12 bases between. The CDR3 DNA sequence: TGTGCCAGCTCACCTACTACAGGGCGCGAGCAGTACGTC. Protein product: CASSPTTGREQYV.

V usage is TRBV5-6 and J usage is TRBJ1-2, with TRBD1 identical over 7 bases. This CDR3 region has 13 residues. Germline-derived CDR1 and CDR2 are SGHDT and YYEEEE. Trimming cost V 4 bases and J 2 bases; bases outside gene matches: 2. CDR3 loop: CASSPGQNYGYTF. In DNA, the CDR3 is TGTGCCAGCAGCCCGGGACAGAACTATGGCTACACCTTC.

J is TRBJ1-2 and V is TRBV12-3 or TRBV12-4; D ambiguous. Trimming cost V 2 bases and J 8 bases, with 9 bases left between them. The CDR3 consists of 12 residues. CDR3 sequence reads: CASSLTGDGYTF. The CDR3, as DNA: TGTGCCAGCAGTTTAACGGGTGACGGCTACACCTTC.

This chain links TRBV6-5 with TRBJ1-2; no clear D gene. V was pared by 6 bases and J by 2 bases, with 16 bases between. Germline V gene sequence: CDR1 MNHEY, CDR2 SVGAGI. The CDR3 extends over 15 amino acids. CDR3 protein: CASSPFDRRNYGYTF. The CDR3 DNA reads TGTGCCAGCAGCCCATTTGACCGGAGAAACTATGGCTACACCTTC.

A few counts support this clone. V is TRBV11-2 and J is TRBJ2-7; possible D gene TRBD2, 5 bases. Germline V gene data show CDR1 as SGHAT and CDR2 as FQNNGV. The CDR3 contains 13 residues. Deletions cut 6 bases from V and 0 bases from J, with 9 bases between. This CDR3 reads CASRDTSSYEQYF. DNA for the CDR3: TGTGCCAGCAGGGATACTAGCTCCTACGAGCAGTACTTC.

V and J are TRBV6-1 and TRBJ1-5, with D possibly being TRBD1 (5 bases). Trimming stripped 6 bases from V and 3 bases from J, with 18 bases between. The CDR3 is 16 residues long. Germline V gene lookup returns CDR1 MNHNS and CDR2 SASEGT. The CDR3 loop reads CASSEHRDLINQPQHF. As DNA, the CDR3 is TGTGCCAGCAGCGAACACCGGGACTTGATCAATCAGCCCCAGCATTTT.

The chain uses TRBV6-6 and TRBJ1-2; D uncertain. The germline gives CDR1 MNHNY, CDR2 SVGAGI (reference sequence). There are 13 residues in the CDR3. With 2 bases removed from V and 8 bases from J, the gap between germline ends came to 12 bases. In DNA, the CDR3 is TGTGCCAGCAGTTACGGTGGCCGGGTCGGCTACACCTTC. Amino acid sequence: CASSYGGRVGYTF.

The gene calls are TRBV6-5 and TRBJ2-5; D possibly corresponds to TRBD2 (5 bases). The germline CDR1 and CDR2 sequences are MNHEY and SVGAGI. This CDR3 contains 11 residues. Deletions cut 8 bases from V and 9 bases from J, with 13 bases between. CDR3 nucleotide sequence: TGTGCCAGCGGTCTGAGAGCGGCCCAGTACTTC. Protein: CASGLRAAQYF.

The chain carries TRBV11-2 and TRBJ1-3; weak D call: TRBD1 (5 bases). The CDR3 length is 15 residues. Trimming cost V 2 bases and J 3 bases, with 11 bases left between them. The germline CDR1 and CDR2 sequences are SGHAT and FQNNGV. CDR3 sequence: CASSLSGTFGNTIYF. The CDR3 coding sequence is TGTGCCAGCAGCTTATCCGGGACTTTTGGAAACACCATATATTTT.

The chain is built from TRBV5-6 and TRBJ2-5, with 14 bases matching TRBD2. V was pared by 4 bases and J by 6 bases, with 8 bases of the junction left unmatched. Germline lookup yields CDR1 SGHDT and CDR2 YYEEEE. The CDR3 loop spans 16 amino acids. Here the CDR3 DNA reads TGTGCCAGCAGCCGTGCCGGGACTAGCGGGGGAAAGACCCAGTACTTC. Amino acid sequence: CASSRAGTSGGKTQYF.

A single count supports this clone. V usage is TRBV6-5 and J usage is TRBJ2-7; D may be TRBD2 (6 bases). The CDR3 runs to 12 residues. Trimming pared 6 bases from V and 6 bases from J, leaving 12 bases between. In germline, CDR1 is MNHEY, CDR2 SVGAGI. Here the CDR3 DNA reads TGTGCCAGCAGCCACGGGACTTTCGAGCAGTACGTC. Protein sequence: CASSHGTFEQYV.

This clone has just a few counts. This chain joins TRBV5-1 and TRBJ1-3; 8 bases match TRBD1. The germline gives CDR1 SGHRS, CDR2 YFSETQ. With 4 bases clipped from V and 0 bases from J, the junction kept 6 bases outside the gene matches. This CDR3 has 16 amino acids. CDR3 amino acids: CASSQRTGHSGNTIYF. CDR3 coding DNA: TGCGCCAGCAGCCAACGGACAGGGCACTCTGGAAACACCATATATTTT.

The V gene is TRBV18, the J gene TRBJ2-3; TRBD1 matches at 9 bases. V shed 3 bases, J shed 4 bases, and the junction held 8 bases outside the gene matches. Germline CDR1 reads KGHSH; CDR2 reads LQKENI. The CDR3 is 16 residues long. DNA for the CDR3: TGTGCCAGCTCACCGATACAGGGGGCTGGGGCAGATACGCAGTATTTT. Amino acid sequence: CASSPIQGAGADTQYF.

The rearrangement links TRBV5-5 to TRBJ1-3; a weak D match, TRBD1 (6 bases). This CDR3 is 14 amino acids long. Germline CDR1 is SGHKS and CDR2 is YYEKEE (reference sequence). V lost 2 bases, J lost 2 bases, and 8 bases lay in between. CDR3: CASSFAGAGNTIYF. CDR3 bases: TGTGCCAGCAGCTTCGCAGGGGCTGGAAACACCATATATTTT.

V gene TRBV2 combines with J gene TRBJ2-3, with D maybe TRBD1 (5 bases). V lost 10 bases and J 1 base, leaving 12 bases between the germline ends. The CDR3 runs 13 residues. CDR1 SNHLY and CDR2 FYNNEI come from the germline V gene. The CDR3 sequence is CATGPVGTDTQYF. CDR3 sequence (DNA): TGTGCCACAGGGCCGGTTGGCACAGATACGCAGTATTTT.

This clone was observed once. The gene calls are TRBV9 and TRBJ1-1; TRBD1 might be the D (6 bases). Per germline, CDR1 SGDLS and CDR2 YYNGEE. V lost 4 bases and J 2 bases, leaving 15 bases between the germline ends. CDR3 size: 15 residues. The CDR3 sequence: CASSPYRVRNTEAFF. CDR3 DNA: TGTGCCAGCAGCCCCTACAGGGTTCGAAACACTGAAGCTTTCTTT.

This chain links TRBV5-4 with TRBJ1-1, with 7 bases identical to TRBD1. With V trimmed by 5 bases and J by 1 base, 8 bases remained unmatched. Germline V gene lookup returns CDR1 SGHNT and CDR2 YYREEE (reference sequence). This CDR3 region has 15 residues. The CDR3 coding sequence is TGTGCCAGCAGACTCCTGGGACAGCCGAACACTGAAGCTTTCTTT. This encodes CASRLLGQPNTEAFF.